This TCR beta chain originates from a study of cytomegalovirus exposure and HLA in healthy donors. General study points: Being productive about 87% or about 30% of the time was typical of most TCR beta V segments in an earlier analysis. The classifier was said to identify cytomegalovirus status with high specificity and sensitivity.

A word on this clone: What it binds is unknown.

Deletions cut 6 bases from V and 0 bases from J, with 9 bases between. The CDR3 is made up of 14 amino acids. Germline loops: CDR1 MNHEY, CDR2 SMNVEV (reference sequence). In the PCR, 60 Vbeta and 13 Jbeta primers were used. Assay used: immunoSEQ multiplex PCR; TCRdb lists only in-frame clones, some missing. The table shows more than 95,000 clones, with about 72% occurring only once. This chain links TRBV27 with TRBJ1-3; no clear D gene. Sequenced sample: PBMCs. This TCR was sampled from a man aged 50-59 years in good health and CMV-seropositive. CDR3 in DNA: TGTGCCAGCAGACCCCTAAGCTCTGGAAACACCATATATTTT. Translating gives CASRPLSSGNTIYF.